Listed below are T cell receptor beta chains from one sample, sequenced in a study of cytomegalovirus exposure and HLA in healthy donors. Using immunoSEQ multiplex PCR, the repertoire was profiled, and TCRdb retains in-frame clones only, with some absent. The sample yields approximately 150,000 clones, less than 85% seen once. The sample was PBMCs. The receptors come from a man aged 50 to 59 in good health and CMV-seropositive. Each CDR3 is given with its conserved first and last residue. Fields, in order: J gene, V gene, clone size, D gene, CDR3 protein, CDR3 DNA. A D gene is named only where the DNA matches it firmly. Expanded clones get a size class; other rows say once, few or many, or leave the size out.

TRBJ2-7,TRBV7-9,-,-,CASSTPPTYEQYF,TGTGCCAGCAGCACCCCCCCTACCTACGAGCAGTACTTC
TRBJ2-7,TRBV19,-,TRBD2,CASQKRDGNHEQYF,TGTGCCAGCCAAAAGCGGGACGGCAACCACGAGCAGTACTTC
TRBJ2-7,TRBV5-6,once,-,CASSLDSYSFSAGQYF,TGTGCCAGCAGCTTGGACAGTTATAGTTTTTCTGCTGGGCAGTACTTC
TRBJ2-1,TRBV6-5,-,TRBD2,CASSRHGGGEQFF,TGTGCCAGCAGCCGCCACGGGGGGGGTGAGCAGTTCTTC
TRBJ2-7,TRBV5-4,-,-,CASSGGISYEQYF,TGTGCCAGCAGCGGAGGGATCTCGTACGAGCAGTACTTC
TRBJ2-1,TRBV27,-,TRBD1,CASSLGDDRGGSEQFF,TGTGCCAGCAGTCTCGGGGACGACAGGGGGGGAAGTGAGCAGTTCTTC
TRBJ2-3,TRBV5-1,once,TRBD1,CASSRDRVTDTQYF,TGCGCCAGCAGCCGGGACAGGGTCACAGATACGCAGTATTTT
TRBJ1-6,TRBV11-2,-,-,CASSLEQDSPLHF,TGTGCCAGCAGCTTAGAACAGGATTCACCCCTCCACTTT
TRBJ2-3,TRBV11-2,-,TRBD2,CASGRTSTLDTQYF,TGTGCCAGCGGCCGGACTAGCACTCTAGATACGCAGTATTTT
TRBJ2-1,TRBV6-6,few,TRBD1,CASSYFSGTGVNEQFF,TGTGCCAGCAGTTACTTTTCCGGGACAGGGGTCAATGAGCAGTTCTTC
TRBJ1-3,TRBV19,few,-,CASRTRDNSGNTIYF,TGTGCCAGTAGAACCCGGGACAACTCTGGAAACACCATATATTTT
TRBJ2-5,TRBV18,-,TRBD1,CASSRLRDRQETQYF,TGTGCCAGCTCACGCCTCCGGGACAGACAAGAGACCCAGTACTTC
TRBJ2-7,TRBV11-2,-,TRBD2,CASSLHLAGTGGEQYF,TGTGCCAGCAGCTTACATCTAGCGGGAACGGGGGGCGAGCAGTACTTC
TRBJ1-4,TRBV4-1,-,-,CASRDGEFNEKLFF,TGCGCCAGCAGGGATGGGGAGTTTAATGAAAAACTGTTTTTT
TRBJ2-2,TRBV11-2,few,-,CASSLDLTSTGELFF,TGTGCCAGCAGCTTAGATTTGACTAGCACCGGGGAGCTGTTTTTT
TRBJ2-7,TRBV11-1,-,-,CASSFAYEQYF,TGTGCCAGCAGCTTCGCCTACGAGCAGTACTTC
TRBJ2-7,TRBV18,-,TRBD1,CASSPLTGNEQYF,TGTGCCAGCTCACCACTGACAGGGAACGAGCAGTACTTC
TRBJ2-4,TRBV5-4,-,-,CASSLDRAKNIQYF,TGTGCCAGCAGCTTGGACAGAGCCAAAAACATTCAGTACTTC
TRBJ2-7,TRBV28,-,-,CASISSAGGYEQYF,TGTGCCAGCATTTCTTCAGCGGGCGGCTACGAGCAGTACTTC
TRBJ2-7,TRBV5-6,-,TRBD1,CASSFGTGESYEQYF,TGTGCCAGCAGCTTCGGGACAGGTGAATCCTACGAGCAGTACTTC
TRBJ2-3,TRBV5-1,-,-,CASSLGGPTDTQYF,TGCGCCAGCAGCTTGGGAGGGCCGACAGATACGCAGTATTTT
TRBJ2-6,TRBV5-1,-,TRBD1,CASSPRTGGGSGANVLTF,TGCGCCAGCAGCCCGCGGACAGGGGGTGGTTCTGGGGCCAACGTCCTGACTTTC
TRBJ1-5,TRBV6-5,-,TRBD1,CASREQGVVVPQHF,TGTGCCAGCAGGGAACAGGGGGTAGTAGTACCCCAGCATTTT
TRBJ2-1,TRBV6-5,-,TRBD2,CASSRAGLAYNEQFF,TGTGCCAGCAGCCGAGCCGGACTAGCTTACAATGAGCAGTTCTTC
TRBJ1-2,TRBV5-1,-,TRBD1,CASSPGQGAGYGYTF,TGCGCCAGCAGCCCGGGACAGGGGGCCGGGTATGGCTACACCTTC
TRBJ2-1,TRBV25-1,few,-,CASSEYPQEGDNEQFF,TGTGCCAGCAGTGAATATCCCCAGGAAGGGGACAATGAGCAGTTCTTC
TRBJ2-1,TRBV2,once,TRBD1,CASSADRGEQFF,TGTGCCAGCAGCGCCGACAGGGGTGAGCAGTTCTTC
TRBJ1-6,TRBV28,few,-,CASSLGAPGGNSPLHF,TGTGCCAGCAGTCTTGGGGCTCCGGGAGGTAATTCACCCCTCCACTTT
TRBJ2-7,TRBV2,-,-,CASSPHYEQYF,TGTGCCAGCAGTCCCCATTACGAGCAGTACTTC
TRBJ2-2,TRBV7-8,-,TRBD2,CASSHIIAGRTGELFF,TGTGCCAGCAGCCATATTATAGCGGGGAGAACCGGGGAGCTGTTTTTT
TRBJ1-1,TRBV10-3,few,TRBD1,CAISGWTGKNTEAFF,TGTGCCATCAGTGGCTGGACAGGGAAGAACACTGAAGCTTTCTTT
TRBJ2-1,TRBV19,-,-,CASTKDLYNEQFF,TGTGCCAGTACTAAAGACTTGTACAATGAGCAGTTCTTC
TRBJ1-5,TRBV30,-,-,CAWSGLTYDQPQHF,TGTGCCTGGAGTGGGTTGACATACGATCAGCCCCAGCATTTT
TRBJ1-1,TRBV6-5,few,-,CASSRGSEAFF,TGTGCCAGCAGTAGGGGCTCTGAAGCTTTCTTT
TRBJ2-7,TRBV5-1,-,-,CASSLDRASYEQYF,TGCGCCAGCAGCTTGGACAGGGCCTCCTACGAGCAGTACTTC
TRBJ2-2,TRBV6-4,few,TRBD2,CASSKGGSDTGELFF,TGTGCCAGCAGTAAGGGCGGGAGTGACACCGGGGAGCTGTTTTTT
TRBJ2-7,TRBV7-9,-,-,CASSSTSYEQYF,TGTGCCAGCAGCTCTACGTCCTACGAGCAGTACTTC
TRBJ1-3,TRBV25-1,-,TRBD1,CASSDPTGDNLGNTIYF,TGTGCCAGCAGTGACCCGACAGGGGACAATCTTGGAAACACCATATATTTT
TRBJ1-2,TRBV10-3,-,-,CAISELGVNYGYTF,TGTGCCATCAGTGAATTGGGCGTAAACTATGGCTACACCTTC
TRBJ2-1,TRBV23-1,-,-,CASSLFLIPGNNEQFF,TGCGCCAGCAGTCTGTTTTTAATTCCAGGGAACAATGAGCAGTTCTTC
TRBJ2-1,TRBV28,many,-,CASSFGRVNEQFF,TGTGCCAGCAGTTTTGGCAGGGTGAATGAGCAGTTCTTC
TRBJ1-4,TRBV21-1,few,-,CAHGPRATNEKLFF,TGTGCCCACGGCCCCCGGGCAACTAATGAAAAACTGTTTTTT
TRBJ1-5,TRBV6-1,-,TRBD1,CASSSTGTANQPQHF,TGTGCCAGCAGTTCTACCGGGACAGCTAATCAGCCCCAGCATTTT
TRBJ2-5,TRBV28,-,-,CASRREAGQHF,TGTGCCAGCAGGCGCGAGGCAGGGCAGCACTTC
TRBJ2-1,TRBV5-4,-,-,CASSLPRLSYNEQFF,TGTGCCAGCAGCCTCCCGCGGCTCTCCTACAATGAGCAGTTCTTC
TRBJ2-5,TRBV30,once,-,CAWSDRGGGGSETQYF,TGTGCCTGGAGCGACCGGGGAGGGGGGGGCTCAGAGACCCAGTACTTC
TRBJ2-7,TRBV7-6,-,TRBD1,CASSSTGTGHYEQYF,TGTGCCAGCAGTTCGACCGGGACAGGCCACTACGAGCAGTACTTC
TRBJ2-7,TRBV7-9,-,TRBD2,CADVGVAGEEQYF,TGTGCCGACGTGGGGGTAGCGGGAGAAGAGCAGTACTTC
TRBJ2-5,TRBV11-2,once,TRBD1,CASSLEDRVVAQYF,TGTGCCAGCAGCTTAGAGGACAGGGTCGTAGCCCAGTACTTC
TRBJ1-4,TRBV6-1,-,-,CASSEDRDREKLFF,TGTGCCAGCAGTGAAGACAGGGACCGGGAAAAACTGTTTTTT
TRBJ2-7,TRBV20-1,-,-,CSARTGTEQYF,TGCAGTGCTAGAACAGGGACGGAGCAGTACTTC
TRBJ2-6,TRBV7-9,once,TRBD1,CASSTPDRSRSGANVLTF,TGTGCCAGCAGCACGCCGGACAGGTCACGCTCTGGGGCCAACGTCCTGACTTTC
TRBJ2-7,TRBV28,-,-,CASSPLTSSRFYEQYF,TGTGCCAGCAGTCCCCTCACTAGTTCCCGATTTTACGAGCAGTACTTC
TRBJ2-7,TRBV6-6,few,TRBD1,CASNRRDRAYEQYF,TGTGCCAGCAATCGCCGGGACAGGGCCTACGAGCAGTACTTC
TRBJ1-1,TRBV6-1,-,TRBD1,CASSEAVRDRGREAFF,TGTGCCAGCAGTGAAGCCGTCCGGGACAGGGGGCGCGAAGCTTTCTTT
TRBJ1-1,TRBV11-2,-,TRBD1,CASSGYTRDRITPNTEAFF,TGTGCCAGCAGCGGCTATACTCGGGACAGGATTACCCCGAACACTGAAGCTTTCTTT
TRBJ1-3,TRBV30,-,-,CAWTARAGNTIYF,TGTGCCTGGACAGCACGGGCTGGAAACACCATATATTTT